The text below deals with one T cell receptor (beta chain). Unique molecular identifiers featured in how the TCRbeta library was prepared. MiXCR was run by TCRdb on the PCR reads, yielding one entry per CDR3 protein. The table lists approximately 47,000 distinct CDR3 sequences, 40% to 65% of them singletons, with around two fifths in the top ten. This specimen comes from a study of T-cell reconstitution after alpha-beta-depleted transplantation in children. Trimming cost V 5 bases and J 1 base; bases outside gene matches: 1. This CDR3 region has 14 residues. CDR1 and CDR2 (germline): DFQATT, SNEGSKA (reference sequence).

This chain uses TRBV20-1 with TRBJ2-3; 12 bases fit TRBD2. The sequences come from peripheral blood, collected before TCRalphabeta/CD19-depleted stem cell transplant. The receptor comes from a boy under two years old with SCID, due to receive a stem cell transplant. DNA for the CDR3: TGCAGTGCTTGGACTAGCGGGGGCACAGATACGCAGTATTTT. Residues: CSAWTSGGTDTQYF.